Following are 23 T cell receptor beta chains from one sample sequenced in a study of T cells in Graves' hyperthyroidism and ophthalmopathy. From RNA transcripts, TCR beta CDR3 regions were amplified. The HTBI primer set was used in a first-round RT-PCR of the TCR CDR3. TCRdb reprocessed the multiplex PCR reads with MiXCR, giving one entry per CDR3 protein. The data contain about 600,000 distinct CDR3 sequences, about a sixth of them singletons. The specimen was blood. The receptors here all came from a woman aged 40 to 55 with Graves' ophthalmopathy.

V and J are TRBV4-2 and TRBJ2-5; 13 bases align to TRBD2. CDR3 size: 14 residues. After removal of 7 bases from V and 5 bases from J, the junction contained 4 bases not matched to a gene. CDR1 is LGHNA and CDR2 is YNFKEQ in the germline V gene. The CDR3 is CASIPTSGGETQYF. As DNA, the CDR3 is TGTGCCAGCATCCCGACTAGCGGGGGGGAGACCCAGTACTTC.

This clonotype was detected ten times or more. V is TRBV11-2 and J is TRBJ2-7, with D possibly TRBD1 on 5 matching bases. Germline CDR1 SGHAT, CDR2 FQNNGV. This CDR3 comprises 12 residues. Trimming left V 5 bases short and J 5 bases short, with 10 bases between. The CDR3 coding sequence is TGTGCCAGCAGCCAGGGTGTTCACGAGCAGTACTTC. The encoded protein is CASSQGVHEQYF.

This clonotype was seen only a few times. The chain employs TRBV4-1 and TRBJ1-5; tentative D call: TRBD1 (5 bases). Trimming cost V 4 bases and J 6 bases, with 13 bases left between them. CDR3 length: 14 residues. Germline values: CDR1 MGHRA, CDR2 YSYEKL. CDR3 nucleotides: TGCGCCAGCAGCCTCACCCCAGGGTTTCAGCCCCAGCATTTT. Its protein product is CASSLTPGFQPQHF.

The chain is built from TRBV10-2 and TRBJ2-2; D possibly corresponds to TRBD2 (5 bases). V lost 3 bases, J lost 4 bases, and 15 bases lay in between. Germline V CDR1 and CDR2: WSHSY, SAAADI. CDR3 length equals 16 residues. As DNA, the CDR3 is TGCGCCAGCAGTGACTTGTGGGAGAGAGGCACCGGGGAGCTGTTTTTT. Encoded protein: CASSDLWERGTGELFF.

V usage is TRBV6-9 and J usage is TRBJ2-1; D gene unclear. Trimming shortened V by 4 bases and J by 5 bases, and 6 bases separated the two germline ends. There are 12 residues in the CDR3. Germline V gene lookup returns CDR1 MNHGY and CDR2 SVAAGI. In DNA form, the CDR3 reads TGTGCCAGCAGTTCCCGGGACAATGAGCAGTTCTTC. Protein product: CASSSRDNEQFF.

This chain connects TRBV6-1 to TRBJ2-7; no reliable D call. Germline CDR1 and CDR2: MNHNS and SASEGT. Trimming left V 6 bases short and J 3 bases short, with 12 bases between. CDR3 length equals 13 residues. The DNA of the CDR3 is TGTGCCAGCAGACCGGTGGCTCTCTACGAGCAGTACTTC. Its translation: CASRPVALYEQYF.

The V gene is TRBV3-1, the J gene TRBJ2-5; 7 positions match TRBD1. The germline CDR1 and CDR2 sequences are LGHDT and YNNKEL (reference sequence). This CDR3 comprises 14 residues. Trimming removed 3 bases from V and 5 bases from J; junction bases left unmatched: 6. CDR3 DNA sequence: TGTGCCAGCAGCCATCCCGACAGGGCTGAGACCCAGTACTTC. This sequence encodes CASSHPDRAETQYF.

In this sample, this clonotype turned up many times. This CDR3 is CASSHRSKGYEQYF. The CDR3 nucleotides read TGTGCCAGCAGTCACAGGTCGAAGGGCTACGAGCAGTACTTC. The rearrangement links TRBV6-1 to TRBJ2-7; D perhaps matches TRBD1 (5 bases). The CDR3 has 14 residues. Per the germline V gene, CDR1 is MNHNS and CDR2 is SASEGT. Deletions cut 5 bases from V and 3 bases from J, with 14 bases between.

This clonotype was detected a few times. The chain joins TRBV9 to TRBJ1-2; D remains ambiguous. This CDR3 spans 13 amino acids. CDR1 is SGDLS, CDR2 YYNGEE, per germline. Between the trimmed V and J ends, which lost 0 bases and 6 bases, there was a span of 9 bases. The chain's CDR3 is CASSVVVGNGYTF. In DNA, the CDR3 is TGTGCCAGCAGCGTAGTAGTGGGGAATGGCTACACCTTC.

This clonotype has at least ten counts. The genes are TRBV9 and TRBJ2-1; no reliable D call. The V end lost 0 bases, the J end lost 8 bases, and 9 bases lay between the germline ends. Germline CDR1 and CDR2: SGDLS and YYNGEE. The CDR3 has 13 residues. CDR3 coding DNA: TGTGCCAGCAGCGTAGAGGATGCGGATGAGCAGTTCTTC. Residues: CASSVEDADEQFF. Filled out from reference TRBV9 and TRBJ2-1, the complete variable domain reads DSGVTQTPKHLITATGQRVTLRCSPRSGDLSVYWYQQSLDQGLQFLIQYYNGEERAKGNILERFSAQQFPDLHSELNLSSLELGDSALYFCASSVEDADEQFFGPGTRLTVL.

As for this clonotype: A much larger clone lies a single base off, so this may be a read error. The V and J genes are TRBV2 and TRBJ2-2; D not resolved. Trimming shortened V by 6 bases and J by 3 bases, and 14 bases separated the two germline ends. The CDR3 is 15 amino acids. The germline V gene encodes CDR1 SNHLY and CDR2 FYNNEI. Here the CDR3 DNA reads TGTGCCAGCAGGTGCCGTTCGGACCACACCGGGGAGCTGTTTTTT. It specifies CASRCRSDHTGELFF.

The genes are TRBV5-1 and TRBJ2-3; unclear D gene. V lost 1 base and J lost 3, with 9 bases in between. CDR3 length: 14 amino acids. The germline CDR1 and CDR2 sequences are SGHRS and YFSETQ. As DNA, the CDR3 is TGCGCCAGCAGCTTGAATCGGCCTACAGATACGCAGTATTTT. It yields the protein CASSLNRPTDTQYF.

In its sample, this clonotype was seen a few times. This chain joins TRBV10-2 and TRBJ1-4; D remains ambiguous. Germline V gene sequence: CDR1 WSHSY, CDR2 SAAADI. The ends were cut back, 3 bases at V and 13 bases at J, with 9 bases in the middle. The CDR3 spans 11 residues. The CDR3 region is CASSDSRRLFF. The CDR3 region has the DNA TGCGCCAGCAGTGACTCCAGGAGACTGTTTTTT.

This chain links TRBV7-9 with TRBJ2-1; 7 nucleotides agree with TRBD2. The length of the CDR3 is 15 residues. The J segment lost 2 bases and the V segment lost 2 bases, leaving 3 bases of the junction unmatched. CDR1 is SEHNR and CDR2 is FQNEAQ in the germline V gene (reference sequence). CDR3 loop: CASSLTGGTYNEQFF. The CDR3, as DNA: TGTGCCAGCAGCTTAACGGGAGGCACCTACAATGAGCAGTTCTTC.

On this clonotype itself: Since a much larger clone is just one base distant, this may be a read error. This chain joins TRBV7-9 and TRBJ1-2; 7 bases line up with TRBD1. CDR3 size: 15 residues. The germline gives CDR1 SEHNR, CDR2 FQNEAQ (reference sequence). The CDR3 sequence is CASSLAGQGVIGYAF. DNA of the CDR3: TGTGCCAGCAGCTTAGCTGGCCAGGGGGTAATCGGCTACGCCTTC.

This clonotype was observed at least ten times. This chain connects TRBV7-9 to TRBJ1-2, with D possibly matching TRBD1 (6 bases). Trimming cost V 6 bases and J 3 bases, with 20 bases left between them. This CDR3 is 16 amino acids long. CDR1 is SEHNR, CDR2 FQNEAQ, per germline (reference sequence). The CDR3 region is CASSPWGAKFDYGYTF. The CDR3 DNA reads as TGTGCCAGCAGTCCTTGGGGGGCGAAGTTCGACTATGGCTACACCTTC.

This chain links TRBV28 with TRBJ2-7, with D unresolved. The CDR3 runs 13 residues. Trimming cost V 2 bases and J 6 bases, with 11 bases left between them. The germline CDR1 and CDR2 sequences are MDHEN and SYDVKM. The CDR3 sequence: CASSLPPPGEQYF. DNA for the CDR3: TGTGCCAGCAGTTTACCCCCGCCGGGCGAGCAGTACTTC.

This clonotype was counted between two and nine times. The chain couples TRBV12-3 or TRBV12-4 to TRBJ1-2, with a possible D match to TRBD1 (6 bases). The germline V and J ends were trimmed by 5 bases and 2 bases, with 18 bases remaining between them. The CDR3 loop spans 16 amino acids. The CDR3 spells CASSTPTGKGNYGYTF. The DNA of the CDR3 is TGTGCCAGCAGTACCCCTACAGGGAAAGGAAACTATGGCTACACCTTC.

This clonotype was picked up a small number of times. The chain employs TRBV12-5 and TRBJ2-1, with TRBD2 identical over 8 bases. V gave up 2 bases and J gave up 9 bases; unmatched junction bases: 6. The CDR3 runs 14 residues. Germline CDR1 LGHNT, CDR2 FRNRAP. Here the CDR3 reads CASGLREGQGEQFF. CDR3 nucleotides: TGTGCTAGTGGTTTGCGGGAGGGCCAGGGTGAGCAGTTCTTC.

The table lists this clonotype with many counts. The genes are TRBV12-3 or TRBV12-4 and TRBJ1-1; TRBD1 aligns across 7 bases. The V and J ends lost 4 bases and 10 bases, in that order; junction bases with no gene match: 9. The CDR3 totals 13 residues. CDR3 sequence reads: CASSYGTVVGAFF. The CDR3 DNA sequence: TGTGCCAGCAGTTATGGGACAGTCGTAGGAGCTTTCTTT.

With respect to this clonotype: A clone one base away is much larger, so this may be a read error. V and J are TRBV3-1 and TRBJ1-2, with D tentatively TRBD1 (5 bases). CDR1 is LGHDT and CDR2 is YNNKEL in the germline V gene (reference sequence). This CDR3 has 13 amino acids. This CDR3 reads CASTQSWGYGCTF. CDR3 sequence (DNA): TGTGCCAGCACCCAATCTTGGGGGTATGGCTGCACCTTC.

The sample holds many counts of this clonotype. The chain recombines TRBV20-1 with TRBJ2-3, with 9 positions matching TRBD2. This CDR3 spans 15 amino acids. V was pared by 1 base and J by 2 bases, with 4 bases of the junction left unmatched. Per the germline V gene, CDR1 is DFQATT and CDR2 is SNEGSKA (reference sequence). The CDR3 nucleotides read TGCAGTGCTAGAGGTCTAGCGGGACACACAGATACGCAGTATTTT. It specifies CSARGLAGHTDTQYF.

In this sample, this clonotype turned up once. The V call is TRBV5-6, the J call TRBJ2-1; TRBD2 matches 9 bases. After removal of 0 bases from V and 7 bases from J, the junction contained 14 bases not matched to a gene. Germline-derived CDR1 and CDR2 are SGHDT and YYEEEE. The CDR3 is 18 residues long. CDR3 sequence: CASSLVVLAGVRRNEQFF. For the CDR3, the DNA is TGTGCCAGCAGCTTGGTTGTTTTAGCGGGAGTACGAAGGAATGAGCAGTTCTTC.